These T cell receptor beta chains were read from a single sample in a study of blood T cell repertoires in COVID-19. Libraries were prepared by immunoSEQ multiplex PCR; TCRdb keeps only in-frame clonotypes and omits some of them. Of about 220,000 clones in the sample, 84% were seen once. The sequenced sample consisted of peripheral blood. These receptor sequences come from a woman in her sixties with acute or convalescent COVID-19. Each CDR3 is given with its conserved first and last residue. The D gene is left open where the match is weak. The size entry is marked missing in some rows and otherwise reads once, few, many or a size class.

j_gene: TRBJ1-1; abundance: .; d_gene: TRBD1; v_gene: TRBV7-9; len: 13; CDR3nt: TGTGCCAGCAGCTTAGGACAGGGGACTGAAGCTTTCTTT; CDR3aa: CASSLGQGTEAFF
j_gene: TRBJ1-1; abundance: .; d_gene: TRBD1; v_gene: TRBV19; len: 18; CDR3nt: TGTGCCAGTAGTCAAGACCGGGACAGGGGGCTATTGAACACTGAAGCTTTCTTT; CDR3aa: CASSQDRDRGLLNTEAFF
j_gene: TRBJ2-7; abundance: .; d_gene: TRBD1; v_gene: TRBV10-2; len: 13; CDR3nt: TGCGCCAGCAGTCGGGACAGGACCTACGAGCAGTACTTC; CDR3aa: CASSRDRTYEQYF
j_gene: TRBJ1-2; abundance: .; d_gene: .; v_gene: TRBV9; len: 15; CDR3nt: TGTGCCAGCAGCGTAGAACAGGGAAGTAACTATGGCTACACCTTC; CDR3aa: CASSVEQGSNYGYTF
j_gene: TRBJ2-2; abundance: .; d_gene: .; v_gene: TRBV11-1; len: 14; CDR3nt: TGTGCCAGCAGCTTACTAGTGACCACCGGGGAGCTGTTTTTT; CDR3aa: CASSLLVTTGELFF
j_gene: TRBJ2-2; abundance: .; d_gene: TRBD1; v_gene: TRBV7-2; len: 16; CDR3nt: TGTGCCAGCGGGGGAGACAGGGGGCGATACACCGGGGAGCTGTTTTTT; CDR3aa: CASGGDRGRYTGELFF
j_gene: TRBJ1-1; abundance: .; d_gene: TRBD1; v_gene: TRBV2; len: 13; CDR3nt: TGTGCCAGCAGCCGGGGAACCGGGACAGGGTCTATTTTT; CDR3aa: CASSRGTGTGSIF
j_gene: TRBJ1-2; abundance: .; d_gene: TRBD1; v_gene: TRBV15; len: 16; CDR3nt: TGTGCCACCAGCAGAGACGGACAGGGGGGCCGAGGGGGCTACACCTTC; CDR3aa: CATSRDGQGGRGGYTF
j_gene: TRBJ2-5; abundance: .; d_gene: .; v_gene: TRBV6-6; len: 16; CDR3nt: TGTGCCAGCAGTTACGCCAACACTAGGCATAAAGAGTCCCAGTACTTC; CDR3aa: CASSYANTRHKESQYF
j_gene: TRBJ1-1; abundance: .; d_gene: .; v_gene: TRBV27; len: 14; CDR3nt: TGTGCCAGCAGTTGGGTCAGGGGAAACACTGAAGCTTTCTTT; CDR3aa: CASSWVRGNTEAFF
j_gene: TRBJ1-2; abundance: once; d_gene: TRBD1; v_gene: TRBV27; len: 15; CDR3nt: TGTGCCAGCAGTTTAGGCAGGGGGGTTAACTATGGCTACACCTTC; CDR3aa: CASSLGRGVNYGYTF
j_gene: TRBJ2-3; abundance: .; d_gene: TRBD1; v_gene: TRBV5-1; len: 14; CDR3nt: TGCGCCAGCAGCCCGGGACAGCGCACAGATACGCAGTATTTT; CDR3aa: CASSPGQRTDTQYF
j_gene: TRBJ1-2; abundance: .; d_gene: .; v_gene: TRBV3-1/TRBV3-2; len: 15; CDR3nt: TGTGCCAGCAGCCAAGATTTAACGCAGATTTATGGCTACACCTTC; CDR3aa: CASSQDLTQIYGYTF